This TCR beta chain came from a study of blood T cells in healthy people across ages. Germline-derived CDR1 and CDR2 are SEHNR and FQNEAQ (reference sequence). The CDR3 length is 14 residues. V was pared by 5 bases and J by 1 base, with 12 bases between. This clonotype was seen more than once but under ten times. A sample-barcoded 5' primer and a J-beta primer mix were used in a second PCR of about 7 to 12 cycles. TCRdb reanalysed the 5' RACE reads using MiXCR and keeps one entry per CDR3 protein. The repertoire holds over 750,000 distinct CDR3 sequences, roughly 25% seen once, with roughly a tenth in the top ten. A further study also used this sample, focusing on T cells of mothers and their children. From that paper: Three healthy Caucasian mothers and their six children were the donors. For the second PCR, the M1S primer put in sample barcodes and 2-4 random nucleotides.

The J gene is TRBJ2-7, the V gene TRBV7-9, with D tentatively TRBD2 (6 bases). The specimen was blood. The TCR was taken from a boy under 18 in good health. CDR3 sequence: CASSDADYSYEQYF. The CDR3 DNA sequence: TGTGCCAGCAGCGACGCGGACTATTCCTACGAGCAGTACTTC.